Listed below are T cell receptor beta chains from one sample, sequenced in a study of radiotherapy plus CTLA-4 blockade in lung cancer. The repertoire was sequenced with immunoSEQ multiplex PCR; TCRdb's copy has only in-frame clones and lacks some. This table has about 86,000 clones, 80% to 85% appearing once. The sequencing here drew on peripheral blood, taken from a patient treated with radiotherapy plus ipilimumab. The receptors derive from a human donor with non-small cell lung cancer who had stable disease on radiotherapy plus ipilimumab. Both conserved end residues are part of each CDR3. D genes are given only for firm matches. The size entry is marked missing in some rows and otherwise reads once, few, many or a size class.

j_gene	abundance	v_gene	d_gene	CDR3aa	CDR3nt
TRBJ2-5	.	TRBV19	.	CASKGRTKGRGQETQYF	TGTGCCAGTAAGGGCAGGACGAAGGGACGGGGGCAAGAGACCCAGTACTTC
TRBJ2-5	.	TRBV18	.	CASSPPNGEETQYF	TGTGCCAGCTCACCACCGAATGGCGAAGAGACCCAGTACTTC
TRBJ1-4	once	TRBV7-9	.	CASSPTSNEKLFF	TGTGCCAGCAGCCCGACGAGTAATGAAAAACTGTTTTTT
TRBJ2-1	.	TRBV5-1	.	CASSLAGVSLNEQFF	TGCGCCAGCAGCTTGGCAGGCGTCTCCCTCAATGAGCAGTTCTTC
TRBJ2-7	.	TRBV28	TRBD2	CASGTSDLSYEQYF	TGTGCCAGCGGGACTAGCGACCTCTCCTACGAGCAGTACTTC
TRBJ1-3	.	TRBV7-3	.	CASSLAVRSSGNTIYF	TGTGCCAGCAGCTTAGCGGTCAGGAGCTCTGGAAACACCATATATTTT
TRBJ1-2	.	TRBV28	.	CASSVTQAPSGYTF	TGTGCCAGCAGTGTAACCCAAGCACCTAGTGGCTACACCTTC
TRBJ2-3	.	TRBV7-2	TRBD2	CASSLARGLAGGPTDTQYF	TGTGCCAGCAGCTTAGCGCGAGGACTAGCGGGGGGACCCACAGATACGCAGTATTTT
TRBJ1-2	.	TRBV7-9	.	CASSLESPRGRGFGYTF	TGTGCCAGCAGCTTAGAATCGCCCCGGGGGCGCGGTTTTGGCTACACCTTC
TRBJ1-1	.	TRBV19	.	CASSFRDWSLMNTEAFF	TGTGCCAGTAGTTTCCGGGACTGGTCTCTAATGAACACTGAAGCTTTCTTT
TRBJ1-5	few	TRBV19	TRBD1	CASMGQGHQPQHF	TGTGCCAGTATGGGACAGGGGCATCAGCCCCAGCATTTT
TRBJ2-3	.	TRBV7-2	.	CASSLDLVRGTDTQYF	TGTGCCAGCAGCTTAGATCTAGTCCGGGGCACAGATACGCAGTATTTT
TRBJ2-1	once	TRBV5-6	TRBD1	CASSTRTGKYEQFF	TGTGCCAGCAGCACGCGGACAGGGAAGTATGAGCAGTTCTTC
TRBJ1-1	.	TRBV5-6	.	CASSYGLKGTEAFF	TGTGCCAGCAGCTATGGACTTAAGGGAACTGAAGCTTTCTTT
TRBJ2-1	.	TRBV7-2	TRBD2	CASSARTSQHNEQFF	TGTGCCAGCAGCGCCCGGACTAGCCAACACAATGAGCAGTTCTTC
TRBJ1-1	.	TRBV6-5	.	CASSFPGSTEAFF	TGTGCCAGCAGTTTTCCAGGGAGCACTGAAGCTTTCTTT
TRBJ1-2	once	TRBV6-6	.	CASRPGGVNYGYTF	TGTGCCAGCAGGCCCGGAGGAGTTAACTATGGCTACACCTTC
TRBJ1-5	few	TRBV7-8	TRBD1	CASSRNTGANPKGQPQHF	TGTGCCAGCAGCCGGAACACAGGGGCGAACCCAAAAGGGCAGCCCCAGCATTTT
TRBJ2-7	.	TRBV25-1	.	CASSDSGGNSYEQYF	TGTGCCAGCAGTGATTCGGGGGGCAACTCCTACGAGCAGTACTTC
TRBJ2-7	.	TRBV19	TRBD1	CASSRTGFEQYF	TGTGCCAGTAGCAGGACAGGGTTCGAGCAGTACTTC
TRBJ2-3	.	TRBV10-2	TRBD2	CASVAGGKDTQYF	TGCGCCAGCGTAGCGGGGGGGAAGGATACGCAGTATTTT
TRBJ2-3	.	TRBV10-1	.	CASSESGGQTQYF	TGCGCCAGCAGTGAGTCGGGCGGGCAAACGCAGTATTTT
TRBJ1-4	.	TRBV6-5	.	CATSTNEKLFF	TGTGCCACCTCTACCAATGAAAAACTGTTTTTT
TRBJ2-1	.	TRBV27	.	CASSSLDTLSYNEQFF	TGTGCCAGCAGTTCCTTGGACACTCTATCCTACAATGAGCAGTTCTTC
TRBJ2-5	.	TRBV7-9	.	CASSPWTETQYF	TGTGCCAGCAGCCCTTGGACTGAGACCCAGTACTTC
TRBJ2-2	once	TRBV27	.	CASSLVGVNTGELFF	TGTGCCAGCAGTTTGGTGGGAGTTAACACCGGGGAGCTGTTTTTT
TRBJ2-1	.	TRBV18	.	CASSFNRERNEQFF	TGTGCCAGCTCATTTAACAGGGAGCGGAATGAGCAGTTCTTC
TRBJ1-5	.	TRBV6-1	.	CASSSGMINQPQHF	TGTGCCAGCAGTTCGGGGATGATTAATCAGCCCCAGCATTTT
TRBJ1-5	.	TRBV7-9	TRBD1	CASSLQGSRDQPQHF	TGTGCCAGCAGTTTACAGGGGTCAAGGGACCAGCCCCAGCATTTT
TRBJ2-5	few	TRBV7-9	.	CASSSVQVRETQYF	TGTGCCAGCAGCTCGGTACAGGTCAGAGAGACCCAGTACTTC
TRBJ1-2	.	TRBV5-8	TRBD1	CASSLTLGTGDGYGYTF	TGTGCCAGCAGCCTAACGCTCGGGACAGGGGACGGGTATGGCTACACCTTC
TRBJ2-7	.	TRBV11-1	.	CASSRASRPYEQYF	TGTGCCAGCAGCCGGGCCAGTAGGCCCTACGAGCAGTACTTC
TRBJ2-1	.	TRBV5-4	.	CASSPASVSGQGEQFF	TGTGCCAGCAGCCCGGCTTCTGTTTCGGGGCAAGGGGAGCAGTTCTTC
TRBJ2-2	.	TRBV5-6	.	CASSFSSNSYNTGELFF	TGTGCCAGCAGCTTCTCGTCGAATAGCTACAACACCGGGGAGCTGTTTTTT
TRBJ2-7	.	TRBV10-1	.	CASSESTFGEQYF	TGCGCCAGCAGTGAGTCGACCTTCGGCGAGCAGTACTTC
TRBJ2-7	.	TRBV5-1	.	CASSTSESSYEQYF	TGCGCCAGCAGCACCAGTGAGAGCTCCTACGAGCAGTACTTC
TRBJ2-7	.	TRBV2	.	CAGAGGRAWEQYF	TGTGCCGGGGCCGGAGGCAGAGCTTGGGAGCAGTACTTC
TRBJ2-2	.	TRBV7-6	.	CASSPYTGELFF	TGTGCCAGCAGCCCATATACCGGGGAGCTGTTTTTT
TRBJ2-5	.	TRBV7-9	TRBD2	CASSSLSAAGGGETQYF	TGTGCCAGCAGCTCCCTGTCGGCAGCGGGAGGGGGTGAGACCCAGTACTTC
TRBJ1-3	.	TRBV7-9	.	CASSLSAQTGGQGNTIYF	TGTGCCAGCAGCTTATCGGCACAGACCGGGGGCCAGGGAAACACCATATATTTT
TRBJ2-7	.	TRBV2	.	CASTVRSGGYEQYF	TGTGCCAGCACGGTCCGGAGTGGGGGGTACGAGCAGTACTTC
TRBJ1-5	.	TRBV18	.	CASSQGGQTYRPQHF	TGTGCCAGCTCGCAGGGTGGGCAGACCTACAGGCCCCAGCATTTT
TRBJ2-3	.	TRBV7-8	.	CASSRRGVLGADTQYF	TGTGCCAGCAGCCGACGAGGGGTATTAGGGGCAGATACGCAGTATTTT
TRBJ2-6	.	TRBV28	TRBD1	CASRPGTGLFSGANVLTF	TGTGCCAGCAGACCCGGGACAGGGCTGTTCTCTGGGGCCAACGTCCTGACTTTC
TRBJ2-1	.	TRBV6-1	.	CASSPRGDEQFF	TGTGCCAGCAGTCCAAGGGGAGATGAGCAGTTCTTC
TRBJ1-1	.	TRBV15	.	CATSRSRGLNTEAFF	TGTGCCACCAGCAGATCGAGGGGGTTAAACACTGAAGCTTTCTTT
TRBJ2-7	.	TRBV27	TRBD1	CASSLQTQGAEQYF	TGTGCCAGCAGTTTACAAACTCAGGGGGCCGAGCAGTACTTC
TRBJ2-7	.	TRBV11-2	.	CASKSGGLDEQYF	TGTGCCAGCAAGAGTGGGGGGCTGGACGAGCAGTACTTC
TRBJ1-1	.	TRBV6-5	.	CASSYERGTEAFF	TGTGCCAGCAGTTACGAGCGGGGCACTGAAGCTTTCTTT
TRBJ1-1	.	TRBV7-3	.	CASSLNPGDAEAFF	TGTGCCAGCAGCTTAAACCCCGGAGACGCTGAAGCTTTCTTT
TRBJ2-7	.	TRBV19	TRBD2	CASSNPGLAGEAPYEQYF	TGTGCCAGTAGTAATCCCGGACTAGCGGGGGAGGCACCCTACGAGCAGTACTTC
TRBJ1-5	.	TRBV19	TRBD1	CASSTRQGVDWPQHF	TGTGCCAGTAGTACCAGACAGGGGGTGGACTGGCCCCAGCATTTT
TRBJ2-7	.	TRBV2	.	CASSEGRTYEQYF	TGTGCCAGCAGTGAGGGCAGGACCTACGAGCAGTACTTC
TRBJ1-2	.	TRBV19	.	CASMREREYGYTF	TGTGCCAGTATGAGGGAAAGAGAATATGGCTACACCTTC
TRBJ1-1	.	TRBV30	.	CAWSFGRGAEAFF	TGTGCCTGGAGTTTTGGCAGGGGTGCTGAAGCTTTCTTT
TRBJ1-2	.	TRBV13	.	CASSKSGTANYGYTF	TGTGCCAGCAGCAAGTCAGGTACGGCTAACTATGGCTACACCTTC
TRBJ2-3	once	TRBV7-6	.	CASSLAGRSDTQYF	TGTGCCAGCAGCTTAGCCGGGAGATCAGATACGCAGTATTTT
TRBJ1-2	.	TRBV28	.	CASSSGARGYTF	TGTGCCAGCAGTTCGGGGGCGCGGGGCTACACCTTC
TRBJ2-3	.	TRBV2	TRBD2	CASLLAGGLGSTDTQYF	TGTGCCAGCCTACTAGCGGGGGGCCTCGGATCAACAGATACGCAGTATTTT